The T cell receptor beta chain described here comes from a study of CD8 T cells in ankylosing spondylitis (dated by TCRdb to about 2017). As for the study more broadly: The study profiled T cell receptor beta repertoires in healthy donors and ankylosing spondylitis patients to find disease-linked TCR variants. In total, the full study cohort was made up of 110 or so healthy donors and about two dozen ankylosing spondylitis patients. Peripheral blood was sampled, and synovial fluid was also collected from ankylosing spondylitis patients. Broad study findings and their caveats: In peripheral blood, the disease-linked clones were found at relatively low frequencies and had a CD8+ phenotype. Some of the motif variants had been reported before in the synovial fluid and blood of reactive arthritis patients, a finding that suggests common disease-initiation mechanisms. The disease-linked clones were reported to be significantly enriched in matched synovial fluid samples from ankylosing spondylitis patients. Blood from ankylosing spondylitis patients appeared to be characterized by a TCR beta motif composed of about 8 highly homologous amino acid variants.

Concerning this clonotype itself: The antigen this receptor binds is unknown. The record has no base qualities; no much larger clone is one base away.

The instrument given in TCRdb is Illumina HiSeq 2500. Quantitative 5'-RACE with molecular barcodes was used to prepare TCR beta libraries. For the original study's pipeline: A new computational method based on a probabilistic model of VDJ rearrangement was used to identify disease-linked TCR variants. TCRdb itself trimmed the public reads at Q25 with fastp, ran MiXCR and retained productive beta chains. Each entry is one CDR3 protein sequence, shown with its most common DNA and genes. These V and J calls originate from TCRdb's pipeline instead of the authors' own analysis. Counted in this sample were around 130,000 distinct CDR3 sequences; over 15% of them appeared once. Of the sample, around a third falls within the top ten clones. The germline V gene yields SNHLY for CDR1 and FYNNEI for CDR2. The junction shows trimming of 1 base on V and 2 bases on J, and the gene matches do not reach 6 bases of it. The CDR3 sequence holds 17 residues, the cysteine and phenylalanine included. Only the CDR3 region is kept as DNA, spanning 51 bases read in frame from base 1.

The receptor comes from a male donor with ankylosing spondylitis. Material: blood, either unsorted or a sorted T cell fraction (not recorded which). The chain uses TRBV2 and TRBJ2-1; TRBD2 aligns with 9 central bases. The CDR3 here reads CASSEGTSGHTYNEQFF. The DNA sequence is TGTGCCAGCAGTGAAGGTACTAGCGGGCATACCTACAATGAGCAGTTCTTC. Here the CDR3 is joined to the reference TRBV2 and TRBJ2-1 genes, and the full variable domain is: EPEVTQTPSHQVTQMGQEVILRCVPISNHLYFYWYRQILGQKVEFLVSFYNNEISEKSEIFDDQFSVERPDGSNFTLKIRSTKLEDSAMYFCASSEGTSGHTYNEQFFGPGTRLTVL.